The T cell receptor (beta chain) under discussion was sequenced for a study of cytomegalovirus exposure and HLA in healthy donors. The PCR used 60 Vbeta and 13 Jbeta primers. Clones were read by immunoSEQ multiplex PCR, and TCRdb kept only the in-frame ones, dropping some. The data show 140,000 to 150,000 clones, roughly 86% seen once. Regarding the study as a whole: The study carried out a later analysis of TCR beta sequences. It associated some 17,000 of them with specific HLA alleles at a false discovery rate of 0.05. Cytomegalovirus status was reportedly diagnosed by the classifier with high sensitivity and specificity.

As regards this clone: Antigen specificity is unknown.

CDR3 length equals 19 residues. Losses at the gene ends were 3 bases for V and 1 base for J; bases not matched to a gene: 17. Germline CDR1 reads MDHEN; CDR2 reads SYDVKM. Sequences were obtained from PBMCs. The chain combines TRBV28 with TRBJ2-7; the match to TRBD2 covers 8 bases. The clonotype was recovered from a woman between 35 and 50 years old in good health and CMV-seronegative. The CDR3 DNA reads as TGTGCCAGCAGTTTCGTCCTGATGGCGGGAGGATCCCTATCCTACGAGCAGTACTTC. Encoded protein: CASSFVLMAGGSLSYEQYF.